This T cell receptor (beta chain) emerged from a study of blood T cell repertoires in COVID-19. Turning to the study itself: Spain, Italy and the United States supplied samples that represented acute and convalescent COVID-19. PBMCs, B-cell-depleted T cells, or T cells provided the cDNA or gDNA that made up the material.

The CDR3 has 13 amino acids. V was pared by 6 bases and J by 2 bases, with 10 bases between. As handled by the study authors: Amplification from reference gene primers served as the basis for estimated nucleated cell counts. Profiling relied on immunoSEQ multiplex PCR, and the TCRdb table lists in-frame clones only, not all of them. The DNA was the basis for D and trimming; V, J and clone size are from that table. The sample has 200,000 to 300,000 clones; just under 85% are singletons. This sequence joins TRBV12-3 or TRBV12-4 and TRBJ1-1; tentative D call: TRBD1 (5 bases). The sequenced material came from peripheral blood. The sequence came from a man aged 50 to 59 with acute or convalescent COVID-19. CDR3 DNA: TGTGCCAGCAGAACGACAGTTAACACTGAAGCTTTCTTT. Its protein is CASRTTVNTEAFF.